The source of this T cell receptor (beta chain) is a study of identical twins. Study-level findings and limits: Compared with models, monozygotic twins showed more out-of-frame TCR alpha sharing.

Germline V gene sequence: CDR1 SGHAT, CDR2 FQNNGV. Trimming stripped 3 bases from V and 4 bases from J, with 15 bases between. The CDR3 covers 15 residues. The authors used template switching to add a universal primer site and gave cDNA unique molecular identifiers. TCRdb analysed the 5' RACE reads with MiXCR anew, one entry per CDR3 protein. The data contain roughly 250,000 distinct CDR3 sequences, over 12% of them singletons. A note on this clonotype: Its antigen is as yet unknown.

The clonotype originates from a woman aged 18-29 years in good health. Sequenced: memory (CD45RO+) T cells sorted from blood. V and J are TRBV11-2 and TRBJ1-2, with D possibly being TRBD1 (5 bases). CDR3 coding DNA: TGTGCCAGCAGCTTCGCCTCGGGACCGCTCTATGGCTACACCTTC. Amino acid sequence: CASSFASGPLYGYTF.